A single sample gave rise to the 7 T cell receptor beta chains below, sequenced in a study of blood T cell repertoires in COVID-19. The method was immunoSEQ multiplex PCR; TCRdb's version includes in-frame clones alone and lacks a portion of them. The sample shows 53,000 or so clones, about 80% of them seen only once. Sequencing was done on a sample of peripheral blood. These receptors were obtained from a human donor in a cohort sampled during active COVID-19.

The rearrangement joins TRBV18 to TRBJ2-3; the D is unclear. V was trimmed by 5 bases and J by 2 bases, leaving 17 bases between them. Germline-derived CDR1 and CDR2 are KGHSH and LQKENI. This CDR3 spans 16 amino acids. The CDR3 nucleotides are TGTGCCAGCTCATCTCTGACAAATAGATACACAGATACGCAGTATTTT. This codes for CASSSLTNRYTDTQYF.

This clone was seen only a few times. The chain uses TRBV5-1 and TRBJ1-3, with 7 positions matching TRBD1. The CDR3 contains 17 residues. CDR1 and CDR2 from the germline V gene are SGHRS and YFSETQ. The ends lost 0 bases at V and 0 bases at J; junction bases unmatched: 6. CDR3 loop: CASSLGSRDSSGNTIYF. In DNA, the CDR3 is TGCGCCAGCAGCTTGGGGTCCCGGGACAGCTCTGGAAACACCATATATTTT.

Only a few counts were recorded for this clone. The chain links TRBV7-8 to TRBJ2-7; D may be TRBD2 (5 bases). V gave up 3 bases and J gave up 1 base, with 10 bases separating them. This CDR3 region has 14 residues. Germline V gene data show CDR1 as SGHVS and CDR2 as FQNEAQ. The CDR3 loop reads CASSFRTGSYEQYF. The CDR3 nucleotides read TGTGCCAGCAGCTTCCGCACGGGGTCCTACGAGCAGTACTTC.

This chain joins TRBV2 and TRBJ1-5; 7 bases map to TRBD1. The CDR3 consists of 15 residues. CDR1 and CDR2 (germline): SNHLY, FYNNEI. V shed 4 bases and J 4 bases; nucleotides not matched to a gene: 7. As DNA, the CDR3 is TGTGCCAGCAGTGTCGTCAGGGGGGAAAATCAGCCCCAGCATTTT. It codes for CASSVVRGENQPQHF.

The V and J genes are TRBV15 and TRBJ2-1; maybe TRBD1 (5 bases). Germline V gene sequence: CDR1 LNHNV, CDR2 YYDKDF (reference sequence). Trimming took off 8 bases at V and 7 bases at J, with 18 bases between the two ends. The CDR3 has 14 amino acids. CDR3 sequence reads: CATGKGRNQNEQFF. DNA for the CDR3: TGTGCCACCGGGAAGGGGCGCAATCAAAATGAGCAGTTCTTC.

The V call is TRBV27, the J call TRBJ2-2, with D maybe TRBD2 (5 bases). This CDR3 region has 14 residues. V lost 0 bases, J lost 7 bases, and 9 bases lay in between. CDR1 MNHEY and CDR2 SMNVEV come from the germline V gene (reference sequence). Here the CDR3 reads CASSLSRVGGELFF. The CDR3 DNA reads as TGTGCCAGCAGTTTATCGAGGGTGGGCGGGGAGCTGTTTTTT.

The CDR3 spells CASRLQGSPDEQYF. The DNA of the CDR3 is TGTGCCAGCAGGTTACAGGGGTCTCCGGACGAGCAGTACTTC. The V gene is TRBV3-1 (or the pseudogene TRBV3-2), the J gene TRBJ2-7; TRBD1 agrees at 7 bases. The J segment lost 5 bases and the V segment lost 6 bases, leaving 10 bases of the junction unmatched. Per germline, CDR1 LGHDT and CDR2 YNNKEL (reference sequence). There are 14 residues in the CDR3.